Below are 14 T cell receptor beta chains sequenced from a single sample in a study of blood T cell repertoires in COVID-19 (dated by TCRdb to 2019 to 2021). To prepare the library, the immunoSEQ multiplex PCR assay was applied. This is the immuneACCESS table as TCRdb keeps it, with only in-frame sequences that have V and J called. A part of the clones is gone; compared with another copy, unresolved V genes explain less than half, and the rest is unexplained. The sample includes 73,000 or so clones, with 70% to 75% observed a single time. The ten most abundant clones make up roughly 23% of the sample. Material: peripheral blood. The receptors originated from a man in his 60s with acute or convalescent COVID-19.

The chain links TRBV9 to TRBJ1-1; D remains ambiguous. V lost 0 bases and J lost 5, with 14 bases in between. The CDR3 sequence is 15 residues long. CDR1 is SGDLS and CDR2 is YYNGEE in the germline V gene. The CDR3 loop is CASSVDGLRETEAFF. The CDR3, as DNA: TGTGCCAGCAGCGTAGACGGACTACGGGAAACTGAAGCTTTCTTT.

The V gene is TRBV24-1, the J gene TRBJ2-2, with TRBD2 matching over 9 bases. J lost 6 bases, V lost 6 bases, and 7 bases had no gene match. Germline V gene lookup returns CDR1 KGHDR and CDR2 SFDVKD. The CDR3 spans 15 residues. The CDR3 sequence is CATSPSGGRAGELFF. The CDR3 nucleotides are TGTGCCACCAGTCCCTCCGGCGGGAGGGCCGGGGAGCTGTTTTTT.

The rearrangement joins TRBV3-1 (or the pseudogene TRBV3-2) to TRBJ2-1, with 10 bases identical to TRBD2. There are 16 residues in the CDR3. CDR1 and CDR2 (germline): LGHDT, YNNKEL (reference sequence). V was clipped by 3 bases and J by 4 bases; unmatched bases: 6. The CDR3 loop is CASSHQGAGGYNEQFF. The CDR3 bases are TGTGCCAGCAGCCACCAAGGAGCGGGGGGGTACAATGAGCAGTTCTTC.

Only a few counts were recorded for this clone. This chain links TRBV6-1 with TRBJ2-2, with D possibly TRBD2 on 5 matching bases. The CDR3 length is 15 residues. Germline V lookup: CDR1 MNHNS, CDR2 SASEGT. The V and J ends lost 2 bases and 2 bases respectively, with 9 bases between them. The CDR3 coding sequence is TGTGCCAGCAGTGAACATCGGGGTAACACCGGGGAGCTGTTTTTT. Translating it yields CASSEHRGNTGELFF.

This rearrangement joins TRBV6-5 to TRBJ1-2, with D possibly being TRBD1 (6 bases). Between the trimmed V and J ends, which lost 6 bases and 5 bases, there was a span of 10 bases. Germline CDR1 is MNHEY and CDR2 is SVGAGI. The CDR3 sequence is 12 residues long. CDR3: CASSNRAYGYTF. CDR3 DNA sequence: TGTGCCAGCAGCAACAGGGCTTATGGCTACACCTTC.

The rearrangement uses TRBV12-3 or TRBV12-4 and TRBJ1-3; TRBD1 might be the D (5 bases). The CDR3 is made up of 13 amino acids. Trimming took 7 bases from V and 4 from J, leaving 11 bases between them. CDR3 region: CASTKGPGNTIYF. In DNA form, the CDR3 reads TGTGCCAGCACCAAGGGGCCCGGAAACACCATATATTTT.

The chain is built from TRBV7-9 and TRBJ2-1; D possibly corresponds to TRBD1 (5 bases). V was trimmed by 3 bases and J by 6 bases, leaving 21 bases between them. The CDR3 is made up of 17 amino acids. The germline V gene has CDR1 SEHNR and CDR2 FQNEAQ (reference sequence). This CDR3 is CASSLRPQGRRSNEQFF. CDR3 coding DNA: TGTGCCAGCAGCTTGAGACCTCAGGGAAGGAGATCCAATGAGCAGTTCTTC.

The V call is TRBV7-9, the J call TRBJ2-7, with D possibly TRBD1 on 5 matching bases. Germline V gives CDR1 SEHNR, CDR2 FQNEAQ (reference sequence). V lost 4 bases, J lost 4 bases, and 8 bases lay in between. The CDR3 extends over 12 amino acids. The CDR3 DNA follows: TGTGCCAGCAGCTGGGGCGGTTACGAGCAGTACGTC. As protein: CASSWGGYEQYV.

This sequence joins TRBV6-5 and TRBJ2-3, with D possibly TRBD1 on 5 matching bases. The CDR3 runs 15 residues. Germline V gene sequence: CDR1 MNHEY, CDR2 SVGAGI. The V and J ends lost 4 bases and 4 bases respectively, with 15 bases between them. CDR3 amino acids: CASSLPGSQADTQYF. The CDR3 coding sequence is TGTGCCAGCAGTTTGCCGGGTTCACAGGCAGATACGCAGTATTTT.

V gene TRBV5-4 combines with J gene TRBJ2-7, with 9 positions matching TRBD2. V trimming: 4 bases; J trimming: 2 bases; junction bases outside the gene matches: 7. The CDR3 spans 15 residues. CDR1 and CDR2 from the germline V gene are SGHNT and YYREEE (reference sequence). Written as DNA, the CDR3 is TGTGCCAGCAGCGCAAAGACTAGCGGCGCCTACGAGCAGTACTTC. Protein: CASSAKTSGAYEQYF.

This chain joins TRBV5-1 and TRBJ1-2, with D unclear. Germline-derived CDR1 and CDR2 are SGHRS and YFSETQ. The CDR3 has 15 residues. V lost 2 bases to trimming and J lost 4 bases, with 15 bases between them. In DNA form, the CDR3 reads TGCGCCAGCAGCTTAGATCCCGGGGTCGTCTATGGCTACACCTTC. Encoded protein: CASSLDPGVVYGYTF.

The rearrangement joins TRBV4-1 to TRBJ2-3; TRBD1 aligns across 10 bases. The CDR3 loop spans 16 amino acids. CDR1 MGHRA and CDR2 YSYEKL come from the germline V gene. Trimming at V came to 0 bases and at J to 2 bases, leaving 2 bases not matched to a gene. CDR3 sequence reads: CASSQEGTGATDTQYF. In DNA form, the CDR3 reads TGCGCCAGCAGCCAAGAAGGGACAGGGGCCACAGATACGCAGTATTTT.

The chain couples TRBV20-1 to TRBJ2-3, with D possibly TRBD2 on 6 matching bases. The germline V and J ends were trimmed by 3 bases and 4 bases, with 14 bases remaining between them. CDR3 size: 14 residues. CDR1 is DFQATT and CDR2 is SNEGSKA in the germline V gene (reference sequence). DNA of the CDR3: TGCAGTGCTAGTGCGGGGAATTGGGCAGATACGCAGTATTTT. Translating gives CSASAGNWADTQYF.

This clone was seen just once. This CDR3 reads CASSGSGLSYNEQFF. The CDR3 DNA reads as TGTGCCAGCAGCGGTAGCGGACTTTCCTACAATGAGCAGTTCTTC. This sequence joins TRBV28 and TRBJ2-1; a weak D match, TRBD2 (6 bases). Germline V gene data show CDR1 as MDHEN and CDR2 as SYDVKM. Trimming stripped 6 bases from V and 1 base from J, with 13 bases between. The CDR3 has 15 residues.